These T cell receptor beta chains were read from a single sample in a study of blood T cell repertoires in COVID-19. Sequencing was performed with immunoSEQ multiplex PCR; in TCRdb, only in-frame clones are kept and a portion is missing. The sample includes approximately 230,000 clones, 70% to 90% of them seen just once. Input material: PBMCs or T cells enriched from blood (not recorded which). The source is a man aged 35-49 years who had recovered from COVID-19. Each CDR3 is given with its conserved first and last residue. The order of the fields is clone size, D gene, V gene, J gene, CDR3 DNA, CDR3 protein. A D gene is named only where the DNA matches it firmly. Some rows mark clone size as missing; the rest say once, few, many or name a class of expanded clone.

clone size: few; D gene: -; V gene: TRBV27; J gene: TRBJ2-1; CDR3 DNA: TGTGCCAGCAGTCCCAGGGCTAGCTACAATGAGCAGTTCTTC; CDR3 protein: CASSPRASYNEQFF
clone size: -; D gene: -; V gene: TRBV4-2; J gene: TRBJ2-3; CDR3 DNA: TGTGCCAGCAGCCAAGAGGGCAGGGAGGCAGATACGCAGTATTTT; CDR3 protein: CASSQEGREADTQYF
clone size: -; D gene: -; V gene: TRBV6-5; J gene: TRBJ1-1; CDR3 DNA: TGTGCCAGCACCGCCCAGACAGACGGCACTGAAGCTTTCTTT; CDR3 protein: CASTAQTDGTEAFF
clone size: many; D gene: TRBD2; V gene: TRBV19; J gene: TRBJ2-7; CDR3 DNA: TGTGCCAGTAGTATAAGCGGGAATCCCTACGAGCAGTACTTC; CDR3 protein: CASSISGNPYEQYF
clone size: once; D gene: -; V gene: TRBV15; J gene: TRBJ1-4; CDR3 DNA: TGTGCCACCAGCAGAGAGGGGGGAGTTAATGAAAAACTGTTTTTT; CDR3 protein: CATSREGGVNEKLFF
clone size: -; D gene: TRBD1; V gene: TRBV5-1; J gene: TRBJ1-2; CDR3 DNA: TGCGCCAGCAGCTTATCCGGGACAGGGGGCTCCCCTAACTATGGCTACACCTTC; CDR3 protein: CASSLSGTGGSPNYGYTF
clone size: -; D gene: -; V gene: TRBV2; J gene: TRBJ2-7; CDR3 DNA: TGTGCCAGCAGCCCCCCCTTAATGGAGGGAGCGTCCTACGAGCAGTACTTC; CDR3 protein: CASSPPLMEGASYEQYF
clone size: -; D gene: -; V gene: TRBV19; J gene: TRBJ1-2; CDR3 DNA: TGTGCCAGTAGTTTTGAAGCTTCCTATGGCTACACCTTC; CDR3 protein: CASSFEASYGYTF
clone size: once; D gene: TRBD1; V gene: TRBV4-1; J gene: TRBJ2-1; CDR3 DNA: TGCGCCAGCAGCCAAGCCCAGGGGGCGGAATACAATGAGCAGTTCTTC; CDR3 protein: CASSQAQGAEYNEQFF
clone size: -; D gene: TRBD1; V gene: TRBV6-5; J gene: TRBJ1-6; CDR3 DNA: TGTGCCAGCAGTTACGCAGGAAGACAGGGGACACCCCTCCACTTT; CDR3 protein: CASSYAGRQGTPLHF
clone size: -; D gene: -; V gene: TRBV29-1; J gene: TRBJ1-1; CDR3 DNA: TGCAGCGTGCGAAACCAGAACACTGAAGCTTTCTTT; CDR3 protein: CSVRNQNTEAFF
clone size: -; D gene: TRBD2; V gene: TRBV11-3; J gene: TRBJ2-1; CDR3 DNA: TGTGCCAGCAGCTGGGGGGGAGGGTTAAATGAGCAGTTCTTC; CDR3 protein: CASSWGGGLNEQFF
clone size: -; D gene: -; V gene: TRBV6-6; J gene: TRBJ1-6; CDR3 DNA: TGTGCCAGCACCCGACAGAAGGGCCAGAATAATTCACCCCTCCACTTT; CDR3 protein: CASTRQKGQNNSPLHF
clone size: -; D gene: -; V gene: TRBV30; J gene: TRBJ2-7; CDR3 DNA: TGTGCCTGGAGTGTACTAGCTTACGAGCAGTACTTC; CDR3 protein: CAWSVLAYEQYF
clone size: -; D gene: TRBD2; V gene: TRBV3-1/TRBV3-2; J gene: TRBJ2-2; CDR3 DNA: TGTGCCAGCAGCCAGGGAAGCGGGAGTGGTATCGGGGAGCTGTTTTTT; CDR3 protein: CASSQGSGSGIGELFF
clone size: few; D gene: TRBD1; V gene: TRBV19; J gene: TRBJ1-1; CDR3 DNA: TGTGCCAGTAGTACCGAGACAGGGAAAGCTTTCTTT; CDR3 protein: CASSTETGKAFF
clone size: -; D gene: TRBD1; V gene: TRBV19; J gene: TRBJ1-1; CDR3 DNA: TGTGCCAGTAGTATCGACAGGGGGGCTGAAGCTTTCTTT; CDR3 protein: CASSIDRGAEAFF
clone size: -; D gene: TRBD2; V gene: TRBV10-3; J gene: TRBJ2-7; CDR3 DNA: TGTGCCATCAGTTTAGCGGGAGACTTCTACGAGCAGTACTTC; CDR3 protein: CAISLAGDFYEQYF
clone size: few; D gene: -; V gene: TRBV3-1/TRBV3-2; J gene: TRBJ2-6; CDR3 DNA: TGTGCCAGCAGCCAAGCCCAGTACTCTGGGGCCAACGTCCTGACTTTC; CDR3 protein: CASSQAQYSGANVLTF
clone size: few; D gene: -; V gene: TRBV11-1; J gene: TRBJ2-7; CDR3 DNA: TGTGCCAGCGTAGGACAGAGCTCCTACGAGCAGTACTTC; CDR3 protein: CASVGQSSYEQYF
clone size: -; D gene: TRBD1; V gene: TRBV5-1; J gene: TRBJ1-1; CDR3 DNA: TGCGCCAGCAGCTTGAGGGGGCCACAGGGTTGGGAGCCCGACACTGAAGCTTTCTTT; CDR3 protein: CASSLRGPQGWEPDTEAFF
clone size: -; D gene: -; V gene: TRBV29-1; J gene: TRBJ2-7; CDR3 DNA: TGCAGCGTTGAAGAGCAGTACGAGCAGTACTTC; CDR3 protein: CSVEEQYEQYF